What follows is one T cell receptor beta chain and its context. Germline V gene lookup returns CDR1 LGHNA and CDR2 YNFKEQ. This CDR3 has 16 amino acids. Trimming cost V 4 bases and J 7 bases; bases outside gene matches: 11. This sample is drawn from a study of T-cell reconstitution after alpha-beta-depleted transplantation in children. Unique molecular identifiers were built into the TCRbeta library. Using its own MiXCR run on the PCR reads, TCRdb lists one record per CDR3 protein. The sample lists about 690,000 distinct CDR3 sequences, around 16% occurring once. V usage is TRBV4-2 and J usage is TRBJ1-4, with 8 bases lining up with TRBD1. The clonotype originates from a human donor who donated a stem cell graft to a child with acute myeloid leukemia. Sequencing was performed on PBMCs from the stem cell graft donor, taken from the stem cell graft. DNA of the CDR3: TGTGCCAGCAGCCCAACTCCAGGACAGGGCCGTGAAAAACTGTTTTTT. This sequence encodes CASSPTPGQGREKLFF.